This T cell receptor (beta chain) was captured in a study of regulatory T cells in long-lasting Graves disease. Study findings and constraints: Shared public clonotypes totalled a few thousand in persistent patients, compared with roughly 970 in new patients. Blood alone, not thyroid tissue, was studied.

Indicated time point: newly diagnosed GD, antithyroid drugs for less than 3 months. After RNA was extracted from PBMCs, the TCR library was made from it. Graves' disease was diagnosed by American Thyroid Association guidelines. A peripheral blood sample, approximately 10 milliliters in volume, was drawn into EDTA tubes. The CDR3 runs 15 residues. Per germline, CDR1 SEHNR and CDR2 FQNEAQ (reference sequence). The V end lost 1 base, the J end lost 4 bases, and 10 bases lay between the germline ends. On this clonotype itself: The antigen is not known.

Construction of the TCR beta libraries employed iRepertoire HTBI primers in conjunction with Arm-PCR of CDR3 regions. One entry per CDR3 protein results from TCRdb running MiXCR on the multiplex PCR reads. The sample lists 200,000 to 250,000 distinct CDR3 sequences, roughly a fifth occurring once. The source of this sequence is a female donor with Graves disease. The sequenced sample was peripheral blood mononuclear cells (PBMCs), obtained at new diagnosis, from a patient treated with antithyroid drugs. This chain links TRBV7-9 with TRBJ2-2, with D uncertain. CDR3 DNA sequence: TGTGCCAGCAGCTTAGAAGTAGGGATCACCGGGGAGCTGTTTTTT. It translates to CASSLEVGITGELFF.